The rows below give T cell receptor beta chains drawn from one sample of a study of blood T cell repertoires in COVID-19. Clones were sequenced by immunoSEQ multiplex PCR, and TCRdb holds only the in-frame ones, with some missing. The sample lists 130,000 to 150,000 clones, 65% to 80% seen once, with around 4% in the top ten. Sequenced sample: peripheral blood. These receptors originate from a man aged 60-69 years with acute or convalescent COVID-19. Each CDR3 is given with its conserved first and last residue. The order of the fields is V gene, D gene, clone size, J gene, CDR3 protein, CDR3 DNA. The D gene is left open where the match is weak. Clone size is given for some rows only: seen once, a few or many times, or a class if the clone is expanded.

TRBV28	NA	few	TRBJ1-1	CASSFGGSNTEAFF	TGTGCCAGCAGTTTCGGAGGGTCGAACACTGAAGCTTTCTTT
TRBV2	NA	few	TRBJ1-6	CASNPETAYNSPLHF	TGTGCCAGTAACCCGGAGACAGCTTATAATTCACCCCTCCACTTT
TRBV3-1/TRBV3-2	NA	NA	TRBJ2-3	CASSQDGGRGTDTQYF	TGTGCCAGCAGCCAAGATGGGGGCAGGGGCACAGATACGCAGTATTTT
TRBV20-1	TRBD2	NA	TRBJ2-7	CSASDIRLSGRVYEQYF	TGCAGTGCTAGTGATATCCGACTTAGCGGGAGGGTCTACGAGCAGTACTTC
TRBV7-9	TRBD1	NA	TRBJ2-7	CASGQGTYEQYF	TGTGCCAGTGGACAGGGCACCTACGAGCAGTACTTC
TRBV4-1	TRBD1	few	TRBJ1-2	CASSQVFQGDYGYTF	TGCGCCAGCAGCCAAGTGTTCCAGGGGGATTATGGCTACACCTTC
TRBV12-5	TRBD2	NA	TRBJ2-7	CASGLGAGGGLAYEQYF	TGTGCTAGTGGTTTGGGGGCTGGGGGGGGGTTGGCCTACGAGCAGTACTTC
TRBV6-6	NA	few	TRBJ1-2	CASSYSPGLRGGYTF	TGTGCCAGCAGTTACTCCCCGGGACTGCGGGGAGGCTACACCTTC
TRBV4-1	NA	NA	TRBJ2-6	CASSQGTAGANVLTF	TGCGCCAGCAGCCAAGGGACAGCTGGGGCCAACGTCCTGACTTTC
TRBV2	TRBD1	NA	TRBJ1-3	CASRTGTASSGNTIYF	TGTGCCAGCAGAACCGGGACAGCGAGCTCTGGAAACACCATATATTTT
TRBV23-1	NA	NA	TRBJ1-1	CAIRQHYNTEAFF	TGCGCCATTAGACAGCATTATAACACTGAAGCTTTCTTT
TRBV7-4	TRBD1	NA	TRBJ2-3	CASSPRTGEPTDTQYF	TGTGCCAGCAGCCCCCGGACAGGTGAGCCCACAGATACGCAGTATTTT
TRBV29-1	TRBD2	once	TRBJ2-1	CSVESGTSISYNEQFF	TGCAGCGTTGAATCCGGGACTAGCATTTCCTACAATGAGCAGTTCTTC
TRBV27	TRBD1	NA	TRBJ2-5	CASSLLGQGETQYF	TGTGCCAGCAGTTTACTCGGACAGGGAGAGACCCAGTACTTC
TRBV28	NA	NA	TRBJ2-1	CASSLGLANEQFF	TGTGCCAGCAGTTTGGGGTTAGCGAATGAGCAGTTCTTC
TRBV2	NA	NA	TRBJ2-4	CASSVPQGKNIQYF	TGTGCCAGCAGTGTCCCGCAGGGTAAAAACATTCAGTACTTC
TRBV25-1	NA	NA	TRBJ1-5	CASSERGASNQPQHF	TGTGCCAGCAGTGAACGGGGGGCTAGCAATCAGCCCCAGCATTTT
TRBV27	TRBD2	NA	TRBJ2-7	CASSLSGLAGVHEQYF	TGTGCCAGCAGTTTATCGGGTCTAGCGGGAGTCCACGAGCAGTACTTC
TRBV15	NA	NA	TRBJ2-7	CATRAYEQYF	TGTGCCACCCGGGCCTACGAGCAGTACTTC
TRBV6-1	NA	NA	TRBJ1-5	CASSEQARYSNQPQHF	TGTGCCAGCAGTGAACAGGCACGATATAGCAATCAGCCCCAGCATTTT
TRBV7-8	NA	NA	TRBJ2-1	CASSPGIGNEQFF	TGTGCCAGCAGCCCGGGTATCGGAAATGAGCAGTTCTTC
TRBV3-1/TRBV3-2	NA	NA	TRBJ2-2	CASSQIPSNTGELFF	TGTGCCAGCAGCCAAATCCCATCGAACACCGGGGAGCTGTTTTTT
TRBV28	TRBD1	NA	TRBJ2-2	CASSPGTGVYGELFF	TGTGCCAGCAGCCCCGGGACAGGGGTTTACGGGGAGCTGTTTTTT
TRBV13	NA	NA	TRBJ1-3	CASSLPLGEYTIYF	TGTGCCAGCAGCTTACCCTTAGGGGAATACACCATATATTTT
TRBV18	NA	NA	TRBJ2-3	CASSPLSRGDTQYF	TGTGCCAGCTCACCCCTCTCAAGGGGTGATACGCAGTATTTT
TRBV7-9	NA	NA	TRBJ1-2	CASSLNSWDTFYGYTF	TGTGCCAGCAGCTTAAATAGTTGGGACACCTTCTATGGCTACACCTTC